A selection of T cell receptor beta chains follows, all from one sample in a study of OX40 agonist ivuxolimab in advanced cancers. Profiled with immunoSEQ multiplex PCR; TCRdb holds only in-frame clones, not every one. This sample carries 150,000 to 190,000 clones, 94% of them seen once, and the ten largest clones take around 0.28%. Sequencing was performed on CD4+ or CD8+ T cells sorted from blood, taken in a trial of the OX40 agonist ivuxolimab. All receptors come from an adult with an advanced solid tumor such as melanoma, head and neck, liver or kidney cancer. CDR3s include the opening cysteine and the closing phenylalanine or tryptophan. D genes are given only for firm matches. Clone size is stated in some rows and not others, as once, few, many or a class when expanded.

v_gene	j_gene	d_gene	abundance	CDR3aa	CDR3nt
TRBV5-1	TRBJ2-7	.	.	CASSYSNEQYF	TGCGCCAGCAGCTACAGTAACGAGCAGTACTTC
TRBV27	TRBJ2-3	.	.	CASSFQGTDTQYF	TGTGCCAGCAGTTTCCAGGGAACAGATACGCAGTATTTT
TRBV5-1	TRBJ2-7	TRBD1	.	CASSSWDSSYEQYF	TGCGCCAGCAGCTCCTGGGACAGTTCCTACGAGCAGTACTTC
TRBV5-6	TRBJ2-5	.	.	CASSKEETQYF	TGTGCCAGCAGCAAGGAAGAGACCCAGTACTTC
TRBV27	TRBJ1-6	.	few	CASSFRLVGSPLHF	TGTGCCAGCAGTTTCCGCTTAGTAGGGTCACCCCTCCACTTT
TRBV15	TRBJ1-3	.	.	CATSRSTGLGNTIYF	TGTGCCACCAGCAGGTCGACAGGTCTGGGAAACACCATATATTTT
TRBV4-2	TRBJ2-1	.	.	CASSQDLTTTEQFF	TGTGCCAGCAGCCAAGATCTGACCACTACTGAGCAGTTCTTC
TRBV4-3	TRBJ2-1	TRBD2	.	CASSQDPGGRKTYNEQFF	TGCGCCAGCAGCCAAGATCCGGGCGGGAGAAAAACCTACAATGAGCAGTTCTTC
TRBV6-1	TRBJ1-2	TRBD1	.	CASRTDRENYGYTF	TGTGCCAGCAGGACGGACAGGGAGAACTATGGCTACACCTTC
TRBV11-2	TRBJ1-1	.	.	CASSLVRVRGLERNTEAFF	TGTGCCAGCAGCTTAGTACGGGTCAGGGGATTGGAACGAAACACTGAAGCTTTCTTT
TRBV6-5	TRBJ1-3	.	.	CASSYSWDSGNTIYF	TGTGCCAGCAGTTACTCTTGGGACTCTGGAAACACCATATATTTT
TRBV7-2	TRBJ1-5	.	few	CASSPPGVTNNQPQHF	TGTGCCAGCAGCCCCCCAGGGGTTACTAACAATCAGCCCCAGCATTTT
TRBV7-6	TRBJ1-3	.	.	CASSLGGPGNTIYF	TGTGCCAGCAGCTTAGGGGGGCCTGGAAACACCATATATTTT
TRBV18	TRBJ1-2	TRBD1	.	CASSDRGLSDYGYTF	TGTGCCAGCTCAGACAGGGGGCTAAGTGACTATGGCTACACCTTC
TRBV14	TRBJ2-5	TRBD1	.	CASSQVDRVWTQYF	TGTGCCAGCAGCCAAGTAGACAGGGTCTGGACCCAGTACTTC
TRBV7-9	TRBJ2-2	.	.	CAPGQGNTGELFF	TGTGCCCCAGGGCAGGGGAACACCGGGGAGCTGTTTTTT
TRBV18	TRBJ1-1	TRBD1	.	CASSPPADRSEAFF	TGTGCCAGCTCACCCCCCGCGGACAGGAGTGAAGCTTTCTTT
TRBV6-5	TRBJ2-5	.	.	CASSPPGRETQYF	TGTGCCAGCAGCCCGCCGGGCCGAGAGACCCAGTACTTC
TRBV19	TRBJ1-4	.	.	CASSIDALQGGKLFF	TGTGCCAGTAGTATAGATGCCCTTCAGGGAGGAAAACTGTTTTTT
TRBV5-4	TRBJ2-7	.	.	CASSIRRLVRVRPELEQYF	TGTGCCAGCAGCATACGCAGGTTGGTCAGGGTCCGCCCCGAGTTAGAGCAGTACTTC
TRBV6-5	TRBJ1-1	.	.	CASSYPPEAFF	TGTGCCAGCAGTTACCCCCCTGAAGCTTTCTTT
TRBV5-6	TRBJ1-5	TRBD1	few	CASSPSGQGDQPQHF	TGTGCCAGCAGCCCTTCAGGACAGGGCGATCAGCCCCAGCATTTT
TRBV10-3	TRBJ1-1	.	.	CAISEGDSGMNTEAFF	TGTGCCATCAGTGAGGGGGATTCGGGCATGAACACTGAAGCTTTCTTT
TRBV7-6	TRBJ2-7	.	.	CASSARQLGEQYF	TGTGCCAGCAGCGCCCGACAGCTTGGAGAGCAGTACTTC
TRBV29-1	TRBJ1-1	.	.	CSAGGMNTEAFF	TGCAGCGCCGGGGGTATGAACACTGAAGCTTTCTTT
TRBV9	TRBJ2-3	TRBD1	.	CASSVTPGQTDTQYF	TGTGCCAGCAGCGTGACTCCGGGACAGACAGATACGCAGTATTTT
TRBV6-6	TRBJ1-1	.	.	CASNPDPSPTEAFF	TGTGCCAGCAACCCAGACCCCTCCCCCACTGAAGCTTTCTTT
TRBV10-3	TRBJ2-7	.	.	CAISVSTGVLAHEQYF	TGTGCCATCAGTGTTTCAACGGGAGTGTTGGCGCACGAGCAGTACTTC
TRBV6-6	TRBJ2-7	TRBD1	.	CASRDRGAYEQYF	TGTGCCAGCAGAGACAGGGGGGCCTACGAGCAGTACTTC
TRBV9	TRBJ2-5	.	.	CASSVRGTQETQYF	TGTGCCAGCAGCGTAAGGGGGACCCAAGAGACCCAGTACTTC